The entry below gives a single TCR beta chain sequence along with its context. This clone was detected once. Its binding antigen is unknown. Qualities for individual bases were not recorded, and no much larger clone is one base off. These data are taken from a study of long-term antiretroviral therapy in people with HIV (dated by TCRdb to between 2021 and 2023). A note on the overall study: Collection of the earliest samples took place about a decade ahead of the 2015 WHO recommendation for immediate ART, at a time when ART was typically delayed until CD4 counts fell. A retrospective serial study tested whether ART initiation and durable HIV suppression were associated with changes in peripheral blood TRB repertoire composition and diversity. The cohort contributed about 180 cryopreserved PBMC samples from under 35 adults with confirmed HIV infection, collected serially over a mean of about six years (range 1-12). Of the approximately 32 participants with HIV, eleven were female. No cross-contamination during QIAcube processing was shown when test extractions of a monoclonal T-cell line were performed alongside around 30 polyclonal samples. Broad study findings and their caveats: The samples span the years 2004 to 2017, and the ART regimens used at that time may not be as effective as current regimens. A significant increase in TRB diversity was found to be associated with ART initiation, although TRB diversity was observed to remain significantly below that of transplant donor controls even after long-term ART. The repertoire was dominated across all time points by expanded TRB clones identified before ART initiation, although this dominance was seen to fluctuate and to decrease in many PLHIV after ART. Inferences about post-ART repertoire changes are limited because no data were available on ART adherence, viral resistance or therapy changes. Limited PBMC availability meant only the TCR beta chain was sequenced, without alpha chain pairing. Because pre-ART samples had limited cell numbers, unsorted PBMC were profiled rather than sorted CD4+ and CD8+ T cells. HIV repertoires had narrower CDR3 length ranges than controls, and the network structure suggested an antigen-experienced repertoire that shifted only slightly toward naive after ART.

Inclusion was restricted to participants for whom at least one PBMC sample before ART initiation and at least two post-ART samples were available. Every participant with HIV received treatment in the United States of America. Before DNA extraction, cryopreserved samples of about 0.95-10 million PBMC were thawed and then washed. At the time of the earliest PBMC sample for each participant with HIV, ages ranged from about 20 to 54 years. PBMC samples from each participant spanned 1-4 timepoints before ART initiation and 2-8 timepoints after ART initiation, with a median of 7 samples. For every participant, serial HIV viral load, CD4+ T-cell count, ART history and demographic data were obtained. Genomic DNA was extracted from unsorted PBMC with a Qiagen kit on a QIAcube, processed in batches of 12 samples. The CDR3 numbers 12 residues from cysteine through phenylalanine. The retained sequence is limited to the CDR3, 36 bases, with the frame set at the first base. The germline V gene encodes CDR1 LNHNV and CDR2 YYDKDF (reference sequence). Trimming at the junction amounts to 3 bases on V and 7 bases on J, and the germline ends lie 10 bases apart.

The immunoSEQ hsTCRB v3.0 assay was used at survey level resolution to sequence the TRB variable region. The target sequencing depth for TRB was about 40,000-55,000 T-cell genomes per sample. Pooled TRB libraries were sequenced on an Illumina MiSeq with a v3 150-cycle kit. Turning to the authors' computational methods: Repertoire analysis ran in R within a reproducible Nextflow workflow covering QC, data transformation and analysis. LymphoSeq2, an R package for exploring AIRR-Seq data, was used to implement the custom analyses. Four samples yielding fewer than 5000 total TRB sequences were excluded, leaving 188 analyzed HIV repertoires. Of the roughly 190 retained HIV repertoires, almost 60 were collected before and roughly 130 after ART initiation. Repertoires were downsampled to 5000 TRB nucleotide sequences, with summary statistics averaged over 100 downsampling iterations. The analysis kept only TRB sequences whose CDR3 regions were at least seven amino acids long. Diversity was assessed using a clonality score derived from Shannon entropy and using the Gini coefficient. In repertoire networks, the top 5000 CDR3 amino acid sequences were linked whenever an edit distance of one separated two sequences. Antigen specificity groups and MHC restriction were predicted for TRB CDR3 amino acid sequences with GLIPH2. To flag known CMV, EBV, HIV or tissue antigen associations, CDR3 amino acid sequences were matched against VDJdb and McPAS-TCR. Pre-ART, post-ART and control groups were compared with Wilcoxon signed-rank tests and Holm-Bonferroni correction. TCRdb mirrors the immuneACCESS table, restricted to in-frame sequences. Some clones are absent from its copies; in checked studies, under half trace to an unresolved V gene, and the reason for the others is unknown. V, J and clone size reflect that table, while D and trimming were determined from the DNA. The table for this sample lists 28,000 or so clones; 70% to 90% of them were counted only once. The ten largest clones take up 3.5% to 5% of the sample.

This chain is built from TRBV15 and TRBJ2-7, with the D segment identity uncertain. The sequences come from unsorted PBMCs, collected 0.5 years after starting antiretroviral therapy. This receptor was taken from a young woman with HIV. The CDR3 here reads CATSRSLSEQYF. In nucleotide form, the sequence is TGTGCCACCAGCAGGTCTCTATCGGAGCAGTACTTC.